The TCR beta chain under discussion was sequenced for a study of post-analysis software for immune sequencing data. Study details: Recorded disease courses covered relapsing-remitting, secondary progressive and progressive-relapsing multiple sclerosis. Some patients had no subtype annotation.

Findings and limits, study-wide: The authors found that F measure strongly co-clustered same-batch samples. Relative to controls, patients had about 5 TRBV segments at higher frequency, with TRBV5-6, TRBV5-1 and TRBV20-1 among these.

Built from TCR beta cDNA, the libraries had unique molecular identifiers in them. The authors obtained roughly 500,000 cDNA molecules from approximately 1 to 10 million T cells. TCRdb fed the PCR reads into MiXCR, producing one record per CDR3 protein. The sample consists of 180,000 or so distinct CDR3 sequences, 29% of them appearing once. The CDR3 consists of 11 residues. Trimming cost V 5 bases and J 6 bases, with 8 bases left between them. Germline V CDR1 and CDR2: SGDLS, YYNGEE. This clonotype showed up many times. The antigen remains unidentified. Sequences were obtained from blood. The receptor comes from a girl aged 2-17 years with multiple sclerosis. The gene calls are TRBV9 and TRBJ1-2; unclear D gene. CDR3 residues: CASRGLDGYTF. The CDR3 region has the DNA TGTGCCAGCAGAGGTCTGGATGGCTACACCTTC.